The 21 T cell receptor beta chains below come from one sample, sequenced in a study of T cells after yellow fever vaccination. TCRdb reprocessed the 5' RACE reads with MiXCR, giving one entry per CDR3 protein. The sample records under 500,000 distinct CDR3 sequences, about 19% being singletons. The input for sequencing was PBMCs, taken before the yellow fever booster vaccination. Source of these receptors: a man aged 18 to 35 who received the YFV17D yellow fever vaccine.

This clonotype has at least ten counts. This chain joins TRBV20-1 and TRBJ2-2; TRBD2 matches at 9 bases. CDR3 length: 14 residues. The V gene's germline CDR1 is DFQATT and CDR2 SNEGSKA (reference sequence). The V segment lost 5 bases and the J segment 4 bases; nucleotides outside the gene matches: 5. The CDR3 coding sequence is TGCAGTGCTTTAGCGGGGGAACGCACCGGGGAGCTGTTTTTT. Encoded protein: CSALAGERTGELFF.

This clonotype was observed a few times. The chain carries TRBV27 and TRBJ2-1; 7 nucleotides align to TRBD2. CDR3 length: 12 residues. CDR1 is MNHEY, CDR2 SMNVEV, per germline (reference sequence). Trimming removed 5 bases from V and 6 bases from J; junction bases left unmatched: 1. The CDR3 protein is CASSTGGNEQFF. The CDR3 DNA follows: TGTGCCAGCAGTACGGGGGGCAATGAGCAGTTCTTC.

This clonotype was seen a few times. This chain joins TRBV4-1 and TRBJ2-1, with 11 bases identical to TRBD1. Trimming took 0 bases from V and 9 from J; bases not matched to a gene: 7. Germline values: CDR1 MGHRA, CDR2 YSYEKL. CDR3 length equals 16 residues. CDR3 sequence: CASSQDRVGTGGEQFF. For the CDR3, the DNA is TGCGCCAGCAGCCAAGATAGGGTTGGGACAGGGGGTGAGCAGTTCTTC.

This clonotype was found a few times. V and J are TRBV11-2 and TRBJ2-3; D gene unclear. Germline lookup yields CDR1 SGHAT and CDR2 FQNNGV. CDR3 length equals 15 residues. The germline V and J ends were trimmed by 1 base and 2 bases, with 10 bases remaining between them. CDR3 in amino acids: CASSLVRVNTDTQYF. The DNA of the CDR3 is TGTGCCAGCAGCTTAGTACGGGTAAACACAGATACGCAGTATTTT.

This chain uses TRBV5-6 with TRBJ1-1; D is possibly TRBD1 (5 bases). The germline V gene has CDR1 SGHDT and CDR2 YYEEEE. This CDR3 spans 15 amino acids. The ends were cut back, 7 bases at V and 2 bases at J, with 18 bases in the middle. The CDR3 sequence: CASGSPGTSNTEAFF. The CDR3 bases are TGTGCCAGCGGATCCCCTGGGACGAGTAACACTGAAGCTTTCTTT. Complete variable domain (other parts from reference TRBV5-6 and TRBJ1-1): DAGVTQSPTHLIKTRGQQVTLRCSPKSGHDTVSWYQQALGQGPQFIFQYYEEEERQRGNFPDRFSGHQFPNYSSELNVNALLLGDSALYLCASGSPGTSNTEAFFGQGTRLTVV.

The chain is built from TRBV6-5 and TRBJ2-2, with TRBD1 identical over 9 bases. After removal of 0 bases from V and 7 bases from J, the junction contained 6 bases not matched to a gene. This CDR3 has 16 residues. CDR1 is MNHEY and CDR2 is SVGAGI in the germline V gene. CDR3 sequence (DNA): TGTGCCAGCAGTTACTCGCACAGGGGGCTTGGCGGGGAGCTGTTTTTT. Amino acids: CASSYSHRGLGGELFF.

This clonotype was observed a few times. The chain links TRBV4-1 to TRBJ1-3; D not certain. The CDR3 length is 13 residues. Germline values: CDR1 MGHRA, CDR2 YSYEKL. Trimming took off 4 bases at V and 2 bases at J, with 6 bases between the two ends. CDR3 DNA sequence: TGCGCCAGCAGCCTATCACCTGGAAACACCATATATTTT. As protein: CASSLSPGNTIYF.

This clonotype was seen only a few times. V usage is TRBV7-3 and J usage is TRBJ2-3; D not certain. The germline V and J ends were trimmed by 1 base and 4 bases, with 9 bases remaining between them. The CDR3 is 14 residues long. Looked up from germline, CDR1 is SGHTA and CDR2 is FQGTGA. This chain's CDR3 is CASSLKRFPDTQYF. The DNA of the CDR3 is TGTGCCAGCAGCTTAAAACGGTTCCCAGATACGCAGTATTTT. Full variable domain (remainder filled in from reference TRBV7-3 and TRBJ2-3): GAGVSQTPSNKVTEKGKYVELRCDPISGHTALYWYRQSLGQGPEFLIYFQGTGAADDSGLPNDRFFAVRPEGSVSTLKIQRTERGDSAVYLCASSLKRFPDTQYFGPGTRLTVL.

The rearrangement links TRBV4-1 to TRBJ2-5; a possible D gene is TRBD2 (7 bases). This CDR3 spans 19 amino acids. Between the trimmed V and J ends, which lost 2 bases and 0 bases, there was a span of 22 bases. The germline V gene has CDR1 MGHRA and CDR2 YSYEKL. The CDR3 nucleotides read TGCGCCAGCAGCCAACAGGGGCGGGGGCGCGGGGTGAACCAAGAGACCCAGTACTTC. Translating gives CASSQQGRGRGVNQETQYF.

This clonotype was detected many times. This chain links TRBV20-1 with TRBJ1-6; D unclear. Germline-derived CDR1 and CDR2 are DFQATT and SNEGSKA (reference sequence). The V gene lost 2 bases and the J gene lost 4 bases, with 9 bases spanning the gap. The CDR3 is made up of 14 amino acids. The CDR3 is CSARQPDYNSPLHF. CDR3 nucleotide sequence: TGCAGTGCTAGACAGCCCGATTATAATTCACCCCTCCACTTT.

The chain links TRBV20-1 to TRBJ1-5; tentative D call: TRBD1 (6 bases). From germline, CDR1 is DFQATT and CDR2 SNEGSKA (reference sequence). The V end was cut by 0 bases, the J end by 7 bases, with 10 bases between. The CDR3 spans 13 residues. The CDR3 is CSARDSRGQPQHF. The CDR3 coding sequence is TGCAGTGCTAGAGATAGCAGGGGCCAGCCCCAGCATTTT.

This clonotype was counted between two and nine times. This rearrangement joins TRBV19 to TRBJ2-3, with 8 bases identical to TRBD2. Germline CDR1 and CDR2: LNHDA and SQIVND (reference sequence). This CDR3 spans 13 amino acids. Trimming took 6 bases from V and 8 from J; bases not matched to a gene: 7. This CDR3 reads CASRWIAGSTQYF. As DNA, the CDR3 is TGTGCCAGTAGGTGGATAGCGGGGTCTACGCAGTATTTT. Full variable domain (outside the CDR3, taken from reference TRBV19 and TRBJ2-3): DGGITQSPKYLFRKEGQNVTLSCEQNLNHDAMYWYRQDPGQGLRLIYYSQIVNDFQKGDIAEGYSVSREKKESFPLTVTSAQKNPTAFYLCASRWIAGSTQYFGPGTRLTVL.

This clonotype was picked up a small number of times. The CDR3 spells CASSSSPRYQETQYF. CDR3 sequence (DNA): TGCGCCAGCAGCTCCAGCCCTAGGTACCAAGAGACCCAGTACTTC. The chain employs TRBV4-1 and TRBJ2-5; D uncertain. V was shortened by 5 bases and J by 0 bases, with 13 bases between the two germline ends. Germline V CDR1 and CDR2: MGHRA, YSYEKL. CDR3 length: 15 amino acids.

The V call is TRBV3-1, the J call TRBJ2-5; D might be TRBD2 (6 bases). The germline gives CDR1 LGHDT, CDR2 YNNKEL (reference sequence). This CDR3 spans 14 amino acids. Trimming stripped 4 bases from V and 1 base from J, with 10 bases between. The CDR3 DNA is TGTGCCAGCAGCCCCTCGGGACTCCAAGAGACCCAGTACTTC. Amino acids: CASSPSGLQETQYF.

The chain has TRBV7-9 and TRBJ2-1; D gene uncertain. Germline assignment: CDR1 SEHNR and CDR2 FQNEAQ (reference sequence). Deletions cut 1 base from V and 1 base from J, with 5 bases between. The CDR3 loop spans 14 amino acids. The CDR3 spells CASSLVLSYNEQFF. In DNA form, the CDR3 reads TGTGCCAGCAGCTTAGTCCTGTCCTACAATGAGCAGTTCTTC.

This clonotype occurred a few times. CDR3 DNA sequence: TGCAGTGCTGAGGGACAAACGAACACTGAAGCTTTCTTT. Amino acids: CSAEGQTNTEAFF. The chain uses TRBV20-1 and TRBJ1-1; D may be TRBD1 (6 bases). This CDR3 contains 13 residues. Per the germline V gene, CDR1 is DFQATT and CDR2 is SNEGSKA (reference sequence). With 5 bases removed from V and 1 base from J, the gap between germline ends came to 11 bases.

This clonotype was counted only a few times. This chain links TRBV9 with TRBJ2-3, with 7 positions matching TRBD2. V dropped 0 bases and J dropped 10; count of bases not matched to a gene: 11. Germline V gene lookup returns CDR1 SGDLS and CDR2 YYNGEE. The CDR3 sequence is 15 residues long. The CDR3 loop is CASSVEAGDGKAQYF. The CDR3, as DNA: TGTGCCAGCAGCGTAGAGGCGGGGGACGGTAAAGCGCAGTATTTT.

The chain joins TRBV10-3 to TRBJ2-1, with 8 bases lining up with TRBD2. This CDR3 is built from 16 residues. The ends lost 7 bases at V and 9 bases at J; junction bases unmatched: 17. Germline CDR1 and CDR2: ENHRY and SYGVKD. For the CDR3, the DNA is TGTGCCATCACCGGCGGGAGTAGCGGGGAAGTAGGTGAGCAGTTCTTC. It codes for CAITGGSSGEVGEQFF.

In its sample, this clonotype was seen a few times. V usage is TRBV28 and J usage is TRBJ1-1, with 11 bases matching TRBD1. CDR3 length: 15 amino acids. CDR1 MDHEN and CDR2 SYDVKM come from the germline V gene. V dropped 5 bases and J dropped 4; count of bases not matched to a gene: 6. DNA for the CDR3: TGTGCCAGCAGTGCCTACGGGACAGGGGGCACTGAAGCTTTCTTT. Encoded protein: CASSAYGTGGTEAFF.

The sample holds a few counts of this clonotype. V usage is TRBV10-1 and J usage is TRBJ2-3, with D hard to call. The CDR3 is 13 residues long. V was clipped by 6 bases and J by 0 bases, with 7 bases between them. Per the germline V gene, CDR1 is WNHNN and CDR2 is SYGVQD (reference sequence). The CDR3 DNA is TGCGCCAGCAGGGATCTAAGCACAGATACGCAGTATTTT. Amino acids: CASRDLSTDTQYF.

The chain employs TRBV29-1 and TRBJ2-2, with TRBD2 matching over 12 bases. Germline-derived CDR1 and CDR2 are SQVTM and ANQGSEA. V dropped 8 bases and J dropped 3; count of bases not matched to a gene: 4. The CDR3 consists of 14 residues. CDR3 nucleotides: TGCAGCCCGGGACTAGCGGGCTACACCGGGGAGCTGTTTTTT. Translated: CSPGLAGYTGELFF.